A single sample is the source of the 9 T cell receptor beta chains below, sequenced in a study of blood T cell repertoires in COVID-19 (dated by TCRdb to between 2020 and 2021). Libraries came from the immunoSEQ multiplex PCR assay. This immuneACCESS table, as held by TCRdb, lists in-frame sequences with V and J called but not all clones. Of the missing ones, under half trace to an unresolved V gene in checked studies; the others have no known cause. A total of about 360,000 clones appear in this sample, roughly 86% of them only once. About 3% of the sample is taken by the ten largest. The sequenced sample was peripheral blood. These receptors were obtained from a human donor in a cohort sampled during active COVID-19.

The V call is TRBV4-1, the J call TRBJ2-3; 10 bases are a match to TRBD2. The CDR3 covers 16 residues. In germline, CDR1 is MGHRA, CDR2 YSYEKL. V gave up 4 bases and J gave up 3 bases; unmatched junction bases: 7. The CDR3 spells CASSLSWTSGTDTQYF. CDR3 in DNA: TGCGCCAGCAGCCTTTCCTGGACTAGCGGAACAGATACGCAGTATTTT.

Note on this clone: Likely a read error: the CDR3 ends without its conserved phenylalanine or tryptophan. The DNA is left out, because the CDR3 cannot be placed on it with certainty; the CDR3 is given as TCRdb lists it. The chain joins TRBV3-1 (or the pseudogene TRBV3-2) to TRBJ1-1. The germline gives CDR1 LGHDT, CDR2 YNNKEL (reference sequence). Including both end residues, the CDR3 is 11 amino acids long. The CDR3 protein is CASSQGPSLTY.

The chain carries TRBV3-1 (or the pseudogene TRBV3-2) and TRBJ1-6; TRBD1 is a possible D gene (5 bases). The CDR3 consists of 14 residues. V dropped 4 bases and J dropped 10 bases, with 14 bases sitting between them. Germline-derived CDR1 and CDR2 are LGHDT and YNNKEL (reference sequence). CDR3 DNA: TGTGCCAGCAGCCCCGGCAGGGTAGGATCACCCCTCCACTTT. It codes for CASSPGRVGSPLHF.

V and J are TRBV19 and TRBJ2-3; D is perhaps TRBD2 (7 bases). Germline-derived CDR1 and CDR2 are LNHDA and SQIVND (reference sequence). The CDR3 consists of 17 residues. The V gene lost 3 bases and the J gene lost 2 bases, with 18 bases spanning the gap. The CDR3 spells CASSIQNGGAYTDTQYF. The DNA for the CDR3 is TGTGCCAGTAGTATCCAAAATGGGGGGGCTTACACAGATACGCAGTATTTT.

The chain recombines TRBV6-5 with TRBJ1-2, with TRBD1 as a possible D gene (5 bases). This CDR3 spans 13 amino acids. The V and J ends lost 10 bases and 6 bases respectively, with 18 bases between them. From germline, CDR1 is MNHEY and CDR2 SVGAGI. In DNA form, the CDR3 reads TGTGCCACACGCCGGAGCTGGGGGGATGGCTACACCTTC. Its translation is CATRRSWGDGYTF.

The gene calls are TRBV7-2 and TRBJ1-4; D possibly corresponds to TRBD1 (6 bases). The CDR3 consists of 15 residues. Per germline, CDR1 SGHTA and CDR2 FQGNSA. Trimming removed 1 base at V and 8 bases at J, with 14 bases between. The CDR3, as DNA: TGTGCCAGCAGCTTAGAGAGGGGGAGTGGAGAAAAACTGTTTTTT. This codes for CASSLERGSGEKLFF.

The CDR3 spells CAISPDYGYTF. The CDR3 region has the DNA TGTGCCATCAGCCCGGACTATGGCTACACCTTC. The chain employs TRBV10-3 and TRBJ1-2; D gene unclear. Trimming removed 6 bases from V and 3 bases from J, with 5 bases in between. The germline V gene has CDR1 ENHRY and CDR2 SYGVKD. This CDR3 is built from 11 residues.

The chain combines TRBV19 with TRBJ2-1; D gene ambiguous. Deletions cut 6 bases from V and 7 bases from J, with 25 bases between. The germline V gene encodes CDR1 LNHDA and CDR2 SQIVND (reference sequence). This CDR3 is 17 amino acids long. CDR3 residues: CASSSKLMGLLWNEQFF. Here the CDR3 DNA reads TGTGCCAGTAGCTCTAAGTTGATGGGCCTGCTCTGGAATGAGCAGTTCTTC.

DNA of the CDR3: TGTGCCTGGAGTAGCACAACGGGTGGCGGCTACACCTTC. Translation gives CAWSSTTGGGYTF. The V call is TRBV30, the J call TRBJ1-2; D not resolved. The CDR3 totals 13 residues. V gave up 2 bases and J gave up 8 bases, with 15 bases separating them. Germline CDR1 is GTSNPN and CDR2 is SVGIG (reference sequence).